These 2 T cell receptor beta chains were sequenced from one sample in a study of cytomegalovirus exposure and HLA in healthy donors. The primer mix had 60 Vbeta and 13 Jbeta primers. Method: immunoSEQ multiplex PCR; TCRdb's copy keeps in-frame clones and lacks some. This sample's table has more than 110,000 clones. The sequencing sample was made of PBMCs. These receptors all come from a man aged 40-55 years in good health and CMV-seronegative.

The CDR3 DNA sequence: TGTGCCAGCAGTTCTGGAGGGGGCGGAAAGACTGAAGCTTTCTTT. It codes for CASSSGGGGKTEAFF. The V and J genes are TRBV5-4 and TRBJ1-1; TRBD1 aligns across 7 bases. The CDR3 consists of 15 residues. V lost 5 bases, J lost 5 bases, and 12 bases stayed unmatched. Germline V gene sequence: CDR1 SGHNT, CDR2 YYREEE (reference sequence).

The chain combines TRBV7-6 with TRBJ1-1; D is perhaps TRBD1 (6 bases). V lost 0 bases, J lost 0 bases, and 14 bases lay in between. The germline CDR1 and CDR2 sequences are SGHVS and FNYEAQ. The CDR3 is 17 amino acids. CDR3 region: CASSLALVGALNTEAFF. CDR3 nucleotide sequence: TGTGCCAGCAGCTTAGCTCTTGTGGGGGCTCTGAACACTGAAGCTTTCTTT.